Listed here are 2 T cell receptor beta chains from one sample, sequenced in a study of beta chain features in type 1 diabetes (dated by TCRdb to the late 2010s). The library was obtained by the immunoSEQ multiplex PCR assay. The High Capacity cDNA Reverse Transcription Kit was used to reverse transcribe all of the isolated RNA, meaning that expressed TCRB transcripts were what got sequenced. TCRdb provides this immuneACCESS table in a form limited to in-frame rearrangements. Some clones are lacking; in checked studies, under half of them reflect an unresolved V gene, and why the rest are absent is not known. The table for this sample lists fewer than 150,000 clones; about 7.1% of them were counted only once. The ten largest account for around 1.5% of the sample. The sample consisted of central memory CD4+ T cells from blood. The receptors stem from a woman aged 25 to 45 in good health.

This clone has a count of ten or more. This chain uses TRBV19 with TRBJ2-3, with no clear D. Between the trimmed V and J ends, which lost 6 bases and 5 bases, there was a span of 18 bases. The CDR3 is 15 residues long. CDR1 LNHDA and CDR2 SQIVND come from the germline V gene (reference sequence). The CDR3 region has the DNA TGTGCCAGTAGCCATTACAGTGCCGGCAGAGATACGCAGTATTTT. Its protein is CASSHYSAGRDTQYF. Full variable domain (remainder filled in from reference TRBV19 and TRBJ2-3): DGGITQSPKYLFRKEGQNVTLSCEQNLNHDAMYWYRQDPGQGLRLIYYSQIVNDFQKGDIAEGYSVSREKKESFPLTVTSAQKNPTAFYLCASSHYSAGRDTQYFGPGTRLTVL.

The rearrangement uses TRBV13 and TRBJ2-7, with 12 bases matching TRBD2. Germline V gene data show CDR1 as PRHDT and CDR2 as FYEKMQ (reference sequence). The trim removed 5 bases at V and 3 bases at J, leaving 14 bases unmatched. The CDR3 runs 18 residues. The CDR3 nucleotides are TGTGCCAGCAGCCCACCCGGACTAGCGGGAAGATCAGGCTACGAGCAGTACTTC. It yields the protein CASSPPGLAGRSGYEQYF.